This T cell receptor beta chain was sequenced for a study of CD8 T cells in ankylosing spondylitis. Study observations and caveats: Among TCR beta sequences, a motif of several highly homologous variants appeared characteristic of ankylosing spondylitis blood. Relatively scarce in peripheral blood, disease-linked clones were CD8+. Both synovial fluid and blood in reactive arthritis had previously been reported to carry some motif variants. According to the report, clones linked to the disease were significantly enriched in matched synovial fluid samples taken from ankylosing spondylitis patients.

Trimming removed 11 bases at V and 9 bases at J, with 23 bases between. Germline V gene data show CDR1 as MNHNS and CDR2 as SASEGT. The CDR3 length is 14 residues. Each TCR beta library was made by quantitative 5'-RACE that incorporated molecular barcodes. MiXCR was run by TCRdb on the 5' RACE reads, yielding one entry per CDR3 protein. The sample lists 750,000 to 850,000 distinct CDR3 sequences; approximately 10% were seen once. For this clonotype: Antigen unknown.

The V and J genes are TRBV6-1 and TRBJ2-1; TRBD1 or TRBD2 may be the D gene (5 bases each). The sample was blood, either unsorted or a sorted T cell fraction (not recorded which). This TCR was recovered from a male donor with ankylosing spondylitis. CDR3 DNA: TGTGCCGGGGGACCGGGAAATCGTGTGGCTGAGCAGTTCTTC. Its translation: CAGGPGNRVAEQFF.